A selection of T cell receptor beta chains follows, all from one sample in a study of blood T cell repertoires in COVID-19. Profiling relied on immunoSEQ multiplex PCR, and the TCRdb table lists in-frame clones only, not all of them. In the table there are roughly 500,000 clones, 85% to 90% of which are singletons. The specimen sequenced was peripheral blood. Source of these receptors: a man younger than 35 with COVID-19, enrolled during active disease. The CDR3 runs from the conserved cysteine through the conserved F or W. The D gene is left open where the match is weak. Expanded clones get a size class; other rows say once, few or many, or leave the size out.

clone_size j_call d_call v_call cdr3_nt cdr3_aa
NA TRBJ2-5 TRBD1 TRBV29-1 TGCAGCGTTGACCGTGGGACAGGGAGGGACCAAGAGACCCAGTACTTC CSVDRGTGRDQETQYF
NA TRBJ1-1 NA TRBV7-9 TGTGCCAGCAGCTTAAGAGATGGGAGAAACACTGAAGCTTTCTTT CASSLRDGRNTEAFF
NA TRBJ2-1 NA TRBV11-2 TGTGCCAGCAGCTTACTGTACTACAATGAGCAGTTCTTC CASSLLYYNEQFF
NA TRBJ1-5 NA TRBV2 TGTGCCAGCAATGGACAGAATCAGCCCCAGCATTTT CASNGQNQPQHF
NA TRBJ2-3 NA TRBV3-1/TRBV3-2 TGTGCCAGCAGCCCCTCGACGGGGTTGGATACGCAGTATTTT CASSPSTGLDTQYF
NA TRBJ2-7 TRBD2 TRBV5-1 TGCGCCAGCAGCCTAGCGGGAGCCGGGTCCTACGAGCAGTACTTC CASSLAGAGSYEQYF
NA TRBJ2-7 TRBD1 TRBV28 TGTGCCAGCAGATGGGACAGGGGCAGCTACGAGCAGTACTTC CASRWDRGSYEQYF
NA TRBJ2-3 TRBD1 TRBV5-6 TGTGCCAGCAGCTTCGGACAGGGGGCTACAGATACGCAGTATTTT CASSFGQGATDTQYF
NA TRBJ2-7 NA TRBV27 TGTGCCAGCAGCAGGGCTAGATCCTACGAGCAGTACTTC CASSRARSYEQYF
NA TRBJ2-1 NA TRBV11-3 TGTGCCAGCAGCTTAGGCGGCGGGGGCAAGGGCCGAGAGCAGTTCTTC CASSLGGGGKGREQFF
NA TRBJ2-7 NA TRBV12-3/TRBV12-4 TGTGCCAGCAGTTCGTCAGTAAGCGAGCAGTACTTC CASSSSVSEQYF
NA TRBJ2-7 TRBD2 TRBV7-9 TGTGCCAGCAGCTTGGGTGCTACTAGCGGGACCTACGAGCAGTACTTC CASSLGATSGTYEQYF
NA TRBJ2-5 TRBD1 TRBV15 TGTGCCACCCAACTAGACAGGGGAAAGACCCAGTACTTC CATQLDRGKTQYF
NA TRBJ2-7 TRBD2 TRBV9 TGTGCCAGCAGCGTTTCAGGCGGGAGCTCCAACGAGCAGTACTTC CASSVSGGSSNEQYF
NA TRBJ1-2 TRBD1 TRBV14 TGTGCCAGCAGCCAAGAACAGGGGCGTGGGTATGGCTACACCTTC CASSQEQGRGYGYTF
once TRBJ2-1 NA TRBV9 TGTGCCAGCAGCGTAGTATCCGGGAACTCCTACAATGAGCAGTTCTTC CASSVVSGNSYNEQFF
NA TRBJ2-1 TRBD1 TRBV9 TGTGCCAGCAGCGCCTACCCGGGACAGTACAATGAGCAGTTCTTC CASSAYPGQYNEQFF